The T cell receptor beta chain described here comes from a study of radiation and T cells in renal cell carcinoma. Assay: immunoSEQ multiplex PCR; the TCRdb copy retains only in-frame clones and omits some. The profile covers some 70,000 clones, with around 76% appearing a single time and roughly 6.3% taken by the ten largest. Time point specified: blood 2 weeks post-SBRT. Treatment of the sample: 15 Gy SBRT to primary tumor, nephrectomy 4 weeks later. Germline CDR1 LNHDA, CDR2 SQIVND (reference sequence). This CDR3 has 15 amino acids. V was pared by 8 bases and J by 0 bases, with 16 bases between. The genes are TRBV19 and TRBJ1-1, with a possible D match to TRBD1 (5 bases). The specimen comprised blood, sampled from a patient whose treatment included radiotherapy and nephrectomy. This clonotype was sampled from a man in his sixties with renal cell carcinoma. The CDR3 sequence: CASFYRGTLNTEAFF. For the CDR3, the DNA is TGTGCCAGTTTTTACCGGGGGACCCTGAACACTGAAGCTTTCTTT.